These 18 T cell receptor beta chains share one sample of origin, sequenced in a study of blood T cell repertoires in COVID-19. Using immunoSEQ multiplex PCR, the repertoire was profiled, and TCRdb retains in-frame clones only, with some absent. This table has a few hundred thousand clones, 65% to 85% appearing once. The specimen sequenced was PBMCs or T cells enriched from blood (not recorded which). The receptors here all came from a woman aged 35 to 49 who had recovered from COVID-19.

The chain links TRBV5-4 to TRBJ1-2, with D hard to call. Germline V CDR1 and CDR2: SGHNT, YYREEE (reference sequence). V was pared by 1 base and J by 4 bases, with 8 bases between. The length of the CDR3 is 13 residues. The CDR3 nucleotides read TGTGCCAGCAGCTTGTCAGAACCCTATGGCTACACCTTC. Its protein is CASSLSEPYGYTF.

DNA of the CDR3: TGTGCTAGTGGGCAAGCGGGCGGATCAGAGACCCAGTACTTC. Its protein product is CASGQAGGSETQYF. The chain couples TRBV12-5 to TRBJ2-5; tentative D call: TRBD2 (6 bases). The CDR3 has 14 residues. Trimming stripped 6 bases from V and 4 bases from J, with 15 bases between. CDR1 and CDR2 from the germline V gene are LGHNT and FRNRAP.

The chain is built from TRBV18 and TRBJ2-6; a weak D match, TRBD1 (6 bases). This CDR3 is 17 amino acids long. The V end lost 2 bases, the J end lost 4 bases, and 15 bases lay between the germline ends. The germline V gene encodes CDR1 KGHSH and CDR2 LQKENI. For the CDR3, the DNA is TGTGCCAGCTCACCATCCTCAGGGGCGCTGGGGGCCAACGTCCTGACTTTC. Encoded protein: CASSPSSGALGANVLTF.

The rearrangement links TRBV10-2 to TRBJ2-1, with TRBD2 matching over 9 bases. Germline trimming cut 6 bases from V and 5 bases from J; bases unmatched to any gene: 14. Germline V gene data show CDR1 as WSHSY and CDR2 as SAAADI. This CDR3 has 17 residues. The CDR3 nucleotides read TGCGCCAGCAGGGGCATGGGACTAGCACTATCCCACAATGAGCAGTTCTTC. It is translated as CASRGMGLALSHNEQFF.

This sequence joins TRBV28 and TRBJ1-5, with a weak D call TRBD1 (6 bases). The CDR3 has 15 amino acids. The germline V and J ends were trimmed by 2 bases and 2 bases, with 10 bases remaining between them. CDR1 is MDHEN, CDR2 SYDVKM, per germline. The CDR3 reads CASSLDRNRNQPQHF. As DNA, the CDR3 is TGTGCCAGCAGTTTAGACAGGAATCGCAATCAGCCCCAGCATTTT.

V is TRBV28 and J is TRBJ1-4; a weak D match, TRBD1 (6 bases). CDR1 is MDHEN and CDR2 is SYDVKM in the germline V gene. The CDR3 consists of 15 residues. Trimming cost V 4 bases and J 7 bases, with 16 bases left between them. CDR3 residues: CASSYIQGLGEKLFF. The DNA for the CDR3 is TGTGCCAGCAGTTATATCCAGGGGTTGGGTGAAAAACTGTTTTTT.

The chain links TRBV20-1 to TRBJ1-3; TRBD1 matches 9 bases. CDR1 DFQATT and CDR2 SNEGSKA come from the germline V gene (reference sequence). The V and J ends lost 6 bases and 1 base, in that order; junction bases with no gene match: 7. The CDR3 has 15 amino acids. The CDR3 sequence: CSASAGTGSGNTIYF. The DNA of the CDR3 is TGCAGTGCCAGTGCCGGGACAGGGTCTGGAAACACCATATATTTT.

The V call is TRBV28, the J call TRBJ1-2, with 10 bases identical to TRBD1. Germline loops: CDR1 MDHEN, CDR2 SYDVKM. The CDR3 sequence is 15 residues long. The V and J ends lost 5 bases and 7 bases, in that order; junction bases with no gene match: 10. The CDR3 sequence: CASSPSGTGVFGYTF. In nucleotides, the CDR3 is TGTGCCAGCAGTCCTTCCGGGACAGGGGTCTTTGGCTACACCTTC.

This sequence joins TRBV24-1 and TRBJ2-3, with 10 bases lining up with TRBD2. V shed 5 bases, J shed 3 bases, and the junction held 4 bases outside the gene matches. This CDR3 is built from 15 residues. Germline values: CDR1 KGHDR, CDR2 SFDVKD. The CDR3 loop reads CATSASGRETDTQYF. Here the CDR3 DNA reads TGTGCCACCAGTGCTAGCGGGAGAGAAACAGATACGCAGTATTTT.

V gene TRBV28 combines with J gene TRBJ1-4, with 9 bases that match TRBD1. Trimming cost V 6 bases and J 10 bases; bases outside gene matches: 18. The CDR3 is 17 residues long. The germline gives CDR1 MDHEN, CDR2 SYDVKM. The CDR3 loop reads CASSAIDMRQGVRKLFF. The DNA of the CDR3 is TGTGCCAGCAGCGCCATTGACATGAGACAGGGGGTGCGAAAACTGTTTTTT. Drawing the rest from reference TRBV28 and TRBJ1-4, the complete variable domain is DVKVTQSSRYLVKRTGEKVFLECVQDMDHENMFWYRQDPGLGLRLIYFSYDVKMKEKGDIPEGYSVSREKKERFSLILESASTNQTSMYLCASSAIDMRQGVRKLFFGSGTQLSVL.

The rearrangement joins TRBV18 to TRBJ1-1; D unresolved. Germline lookup yields CDR1 KGHSH and CDR2 LQKENI. Trimming removed 2 bases from V and 0 bases from J, with 16 bases in between. This CDR3 has 17 residues. CDR3 residues: CASSPGSRQGLNTEAFF. CDR3 DNA sequence: TGTGCCAGCTCACCAGGGAGTAGACAAGGACTGAACACTGAAGCTTTCTTT.

CDR3 DNA sequence: TGTGCCAGCAGCAATCAACTTAGCGGGAATTGGTACGAGCAGTACTTC. This gives the protein CASSNQLSGNWYEQYF. The V call is TRBV7-9, the J call TRBJ2-7; TRBD2 matches 8 bases. This CDR3 spans 16 amino acids. V was pared by 5 bases and J by 4 bases, with 13 bases of the junction left unmatched. CDR1 SEHNR and CDR2 FQNEAQ come from the germline V gene (reference sequence).

This rearrangement joins TRBV7-7 to TRBJ2-5, with TRBD2 matching over 11 bases. The CDR3 has 16 residues. CDR1 and CDR2 (germline): SSHAT, FNYEAQ (reference sequence). The V segment lost 2 bases and the J segment 3 bases; nucleotides outside the gene matches: 5. CDR3 amino acids: CASSLTMTSGKETQYF. The CDR3, as DNA: TGTGCCAGCAGCTTAACAATGACTAGCGGGAAAGAGACCCAGTACTTC.

Turning to this clone: Mismatch with germline at one junction end may stem from a read error. The chain joins TRBV28 to TRBJ1-2; D remains unclear. This CDR3 comprises 14 residues. CDR1 MDHEN and CDR2 SYDVKM come from the germline V gene. This chain's CDR3 is CASSNPSFPYRYTF. CDR3 coding DNA: TGTGCCAGCAGTAATCCGTCTTTCCCCTATCGCTACACCTTC.

The V and J genes are TRBV2 and TRBJ2-4; the match to TRBD1 covers 12 bases. CDR3 size: 19 residues. Looked up from germline, CDR1 is SNHLY and CDR2 is FYNNEI. V lost 8 bases, J lost 2 bases, and 16 bases stayed unmatched. The CDR3 sequence: CASLVPGQGASFTKNIQYF. For the CDR3, the DNA is TGTGCCAGCTTGGTACCGGGACAGGGGGCGAGTTTTACCAAAAACATTCAGTACTTC.

The chain recombines TRBV7-9 with TRBJ2-1; 10 nucleotides align to TRBD2. V lost 6 bases and J lost 5; bases outside the gene matches: 4. The CDR3 runs 14 residues. Germline V gene data show CDR1 as SEHNR and CDR2 as FQNEAQ (reference sequence). The CDR3 reads CASSASGSHNEQFF. DNA for the CDR3: TGTGCCAGCAGTGCTAGCGGGAGTCACAATGAGCAGTTCTTC.

The V gene is TRBV29-1, the J gene TRBJ2-7, with 12 bases aligning to TRBD2. CDR3 length: 18 amino acids. From germline, CDR1 is SQVTM and CDR2 ANQGSEA. Germline trimming cut 6 bases from V and 2 bases from J; bases unmatched to any gene: 17. The CDR3 spells CSVERTAKASGRAYEQYV. CDR3 nucleotides: TGCAGCGTGGAACGGACAGCCAAAGCTAGCGGGAGGGCCTACGAGCAGTACGTC.

This clone was counted between two and nine times. This chain connects TRBV2 to TRBJ2-7; TRBD2 matches at 10 bases. Germline loops: CDR1 SNHLY, CDR2 FYNNEI. The CDR3 length is 16 residues. The V and J ends lost 1 base and 5 bases, in that order; junction bases with no gene match: 8. The CDR3 loop is CASSEEGAGGNHEQYF. CDR3 in DNA: TGTGCCAGCAGTGAAGAAGGAGCGGGAGGGAACCACGAGCAGTACTTC.